The rows below give T cell receptor beta chains drawn from one sample of a study of T-cell reconstitution after alpha-beta-depleted transplantation in children. TCRdb re-analysed the PCR reads in MiXCR, keeping a single row per CDR3 protein. This sample has hundreds of thousands of distinct CDR3 sequences, with roughly 15% found just once. Source: PBMCs, mostly from graft donor cells, taken 360 days after TCRalphabeta/CD19-depleted stem cell transplant. The receptors shown here come from a male patient younger than 18 who had a stem cell transplant for acute lymphoblastic leukemia, so the T cells may come from the graft donor. The CDR3 runs from the conserved cysteine through the conserved F or W. Each record gives: J gene, V gene, D gene, clone size, CDR3 DNA, CDR3 protein. The D gene is left open where the match is weak. Some rows have no size entry. The others give once, few or many, or a class for an expanded clone.

TRBJ2-3,TRBV5-1,NA,many,TGCGCCAGCAGCATCGGCACAGATACGCAGTATTTT,CASSIGTDTQYF
TRBJ1-5,TRBV3-1,NA,few,TGTGCCAGCAGCCACTCGAGCAATCAGCCCCAGCATTTT,CASSHSSNQPQHF
TRBJ2-1,TRBV2,TRBD2,NA,TGTGCCAGCAGTGAAACGGGGGGGGCGAGGGCAAATGAGCAGTTCTTC,CASSETGGARANEQFF
TRBJ2-5,TRBV5-4,TRBD1,few,TGTGCCAGCAGCCGAGACAGGGCCCACCAAGAGACCCAGTACTTC,CASSRDRAHQETQYF
TRBJ1-1,TRBV27,NA,NA,TGTGCCAGCAGTTTGCTCATCGGGGGTTTGAACACTGAAGCTTTCTTT,CASSLLIGGLNTEAFF
TRBJ1-4,TRBV4-2,NA,once,TGTGCCAGCAGCCCCGGAGGGAATAATGAAAAACTGTTTTTT,CASSPGGNNEKLFF
TRBJ2-1,TRBV18,NA,few,TGTGCCAGCTCACGTAACCGGGAAGGTGAGCAGTTCTTC,CASSRNREGEQFF
TRBJ2-1,TRBV15,NA,many,TGTGCCACCAGCCCCCAGAGGGGGTTTTACAATGAGCAGTTCTTC,CATSPQRGFYNEQFF
TRBJ2-5,TRBV7-7,TRBD2,few,TGTGCCAGCAGCTCAATACTAGCGGGAGATGAGACCCAGTACTTC,CASSSILAGDETQYF
TRBJ2-2,TRBV9,NA,NA,TGTGCCAGCAGCGTTGTAGCAGCGAACACCGGGGAGCTGTTTTTT,CASSVVAANTGELFF
TRBJ1-4,TRBV3-1,NA,NA,TGTGCCAGCAGCCAAGATGGGACAAGGACTAATGAAAAACTGTTTTTT,CASSQDGTRTNEKLFF
TRBJ2-6,TRBV5-1,NA,few,TGCGCCAGCAGTTACCGGACAGTCCGCTCTGGGGCCAACGTCCTGACTTTC,CASSYRTVRSGANVLTF
TRBJ2-2,TRBV11-1,TRBD2,NA,TGTGCCAGGCACGCCTTCGGGAATCTAGCGGGAGAATCCGGGGAGCTGTTTTTT,CARHAFGNLAGESGELFF
TRBJ2-5,TRBV10-3,NA,NA,TGTGCCATCTGCGGGGACCCGATGGAGACCCAGTACTTC,CAICGDPMETQYF
TRBJ2-1,TRBV10-3,TRBD2,NA,TGTGCCATCAGTGAGCAGGGACTAGCGGGAGTGGCCTATGTGTATGAGCAGTTCTTC,CAISEQGLAGVAYVYEQFF
TRBJ2-1,TRBV5-1,TRBD2,few,TGCGCCAGCAGCGTGACAGAGTTACTAGCGGGAGTTAATGAGCAGTTCTTC,CASSVTELLAGVNEQFF
TRBJ2-4,TRBV25-1,NA,many,TGTGCCAGCAGTCCAACAGGCGGCAAAAACATTCAGTACTTC,CASSPTGGKNIQYF
TRBJ2-7,TRBV12-3/TRBV12-4,TRBD1,many,TGTGCCAGCAGTTCCCCGGGACAGGGCTCCTACGAGCAGTACTTC,CASSSPGQGSYEQYF
TRBJ2-1,TRBV9,NA,few,TGTGCCAGCAGCGTAGCTACGGGTCTCTCCTACAATGAGCAGTTCTTC,CASSVATGLSYNEQFF
TRBJ2-5,TRBV2,NA,NA,TGTGCCAGCAAAAGGGGTCCATCTGAAGAGACCCAGTACTTC,CASKRGPSEETQYF
TRBJ2-1,TRBV27,TRBD2,many,TGTGCCAGCCCGGCGGGGAGGGCCTACAATGAGCAGTTCTTC,CASPAGRAYNEQFF
TRBJ2-5,TRBV5-1,TRBD1,few,TGCGCCAGCAGCCCAAACTTGAGGGGGCGAGAGACCCAGTACTTC,CASSPNLRGRETQYF
TRBJ2-7,TRBV27,NA,many,TGTGCCAGCAGTTTTACTATAGGGTCCTACGAGCAGTACTTC,CASSFTIGSYEQYF
TRBJ2-1,TRBV30,NA,NA,TGTGCCTGGAGTACCTACGGGTACAATGAGCAGTTCTTC,CAWSTYGYNEQFF
TRBJ2-3,TRBV28,TRBD2,NA,TGTGCCAGCAGTTTATGGAAGACTAGCGGGGGAGATACGCAGTATTTT,CASSLWKTSGGDTQYF
TRBJ2-7,TRBV20-1,NA,NA,TGCAGTGCTAGGGCTTACCCTCCCCCTTACGAGCAGTACTTC,CSARAYPPPYEQYF
TRBJ2-1,TRBV5-1,NA,NA,TGCGCCAGCACCGCCGTGGCTCGCCTCAATGAGCAGTTCTTC,CASTAVARLNEQFF
TRBJ1-2,TRBV30,TRBD1,NA,TGTGCCGGGACAGCGACCCTAAACTATGGCTACACCTTC,CAGTATLNYGYTF
TRBJ2-2,TRBV4-2,NA,NA,TGTGCCAGCAGCCAAGATTTTCGGGGAACCGGGGAGCTGTTTTTT,CASSQDFRGTGELFF
TRBJ2-6,TRBV12-3/TRBV12-4,NA,many,TGTGCCAGCAGTAAAGAATGGGCCAACGTCCTGACTTTC,CASSKEWANVLTF
TRBJ1-1,TRBV7-9,TRBD1,few,TGTGCCAGCAGCTTCCGGACAGGGGGCCTTGGGGGGACTGAAGCTTTCTTT,CASSFRTGGLGGTEAFF
TRBJ1-1,TRBV29-1,NA,many,TGCAGCGTGTCACAGGGAAACACTGAAGCTTTCTTT,CSVSQGNTEAFF
TRBJ2-7,TRBV15,TRBD2,NA,TGTGCCACCAGCAGAGATTCGGGACTACCCTACGAGCAGTACTTC,CATSRDSGLPYEQYF
TRBJ2-1,TRBV12-3/TRBV12-4,TRBD1,NA,TGTGCCAGCAGTTCCGTTATACTTCGGGACAGGGGGGGAAATGAGCAGTTCTTC,CASSSVILRDRGGNEQFF
TRBJ2-7,TRBV6-1,TRBD1,few,TGTGCCAGCAGCTCGTCCGGGACAGGGTCGAGGGAGCAGTACTTC,CASSSSGTGSREQYF
TRBJ2-3,TRBV12-3/TRBV12-4,NA,NA,TGTGCCAGCAGTTTAAGAGGAATCGCACAGTATTTT,CASSLRGIAQYF
TRBJ1-2,TRBV5-1,NA,few,TGCGCCAGCAGCCCCACCTCGCGTGTAGAGGTCCTCTATGGCTACACCTTC,CASSPTSRVEVLYGYTF
TRBJ2-3,TRBV18,TRBD2,few,TGTGCCAGCTCATCCGGACTAGCGGGAGAGGATACGCAGTATTTT,CASSSGLAGEDTQYF
TRBJ2-1,TRBV20-1,NA,few,TGCAGTACTCTCTCAGGGGGGTGGGATGAGCAGTTCTTC,CSTLSGGWDEQFF
TRBJ2-1,TRBV29-1,TRBD1,few,TGCAGCGTTGAAAAGGGGGCTACACCCTACAATGAGCAGTTCTTC,CSVEKGATPYNEQFF
TRBJ2-7,TRBV29-1,NA,NA,TGCAGCGTTGAGGCTAGCAGCACCTACGAGCAGTACTTC,CSVEASSTYEQYF
TRBJ1-5,TRBV30,TRBD1,many,TGTGCCTGGGATTCCGGGACAGGGGGCAATCAGCCCCAGCATTTT,CAWDSGTGGNQPQHF
TRBJ2-7,TRBV4-1,NA,many,TGCGCCAGCAGCCAAGGACAAGCCTACGAGCAGTACTTC,CASSQGQAYEQYF
TRBJ2-2,TRBV25-1,TRBD2,NA,TGTGCCAGCAGTGAAACACGGACTAGCGGGAGAGGGGGCGGGGAGCTGTTTTTT,CASSETRTSGRGGGELFF
TRBJ1-1,TRBV7-2,NA,few,TGTGCCAGCAGCCCACGGGCCACCCGAGAAGCTTTCTTT,CASSPRATREAFF
TRBJ2-7,TRBV10-3,NA,many,TGTGCCATCAGGTGGGGGCCCTCCACATACGAGCAGTACTTC,CAIRWGPSTYEQYF
TRBJ2-2,TRBV5-6,NA,NA,TGTGCCAGCAGCTTGTTGGGGACCGCAACCGGGGAGCTGTTTTTT,CASSLLGTATGELFF
TRBJ1-3,TRBV4-1,TRBD1,few,TGCGCCAGCAGCCAAGTGAGACAGGGTTGGTTTGGAAACACCATATATTTT,CASSQVRQGWFGNTIYF
TRBJ2-5,TRBV4-2,NA,few,TGTGCCAGCAGCCAAGGGCCGGGACACCAACAAGAGACCCAGTACTTC,CASSQGPGHQQETQYF
TRBJ1-1,TRBV5-1,NA,many,TGCGCCAGCAGCTTGGGCGGGTTGAACACTGAAGCTTTCTTT,CASSLGGLNTEAFF
TRBJ2-7,TRBV27,TRBD2,NA,TGTGCCAGCAGTTCGGCTAGCGGGACAAACGAGCAGTACTTC,CASSSASGTNEQYF
TRBJ2-7,TRBV5-1,NA,NA,TGCGCCAGCAGCTTGTCGGGACGGAGCGACTACGAGCAGTACTTC,CASSLSGRSDYEQYF
TRBJ2-5,TRBV7-9,TRBD1,NA,TGTGCCAGCAGCATCACCGCCAGGGGGAGTGAGACCCAGTACTTC,CASSITARGSETQYF
TRBJ1-1,TRBV7-3,NA,few,TGTGCCAGCAGCAAAAGGCCGGACACTGAAGCTTTCTTT,CASSKRPDTEAFF